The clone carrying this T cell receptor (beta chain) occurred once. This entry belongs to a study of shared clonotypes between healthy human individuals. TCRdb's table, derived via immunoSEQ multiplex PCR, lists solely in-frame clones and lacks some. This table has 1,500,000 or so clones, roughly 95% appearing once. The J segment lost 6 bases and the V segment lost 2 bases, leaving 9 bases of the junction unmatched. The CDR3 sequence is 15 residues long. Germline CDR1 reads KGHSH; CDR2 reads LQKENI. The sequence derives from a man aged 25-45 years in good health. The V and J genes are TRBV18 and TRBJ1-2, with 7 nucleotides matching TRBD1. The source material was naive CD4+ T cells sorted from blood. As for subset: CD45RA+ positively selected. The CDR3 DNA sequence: TGTGCCAGCTCACCAAGGGGGACAGTGGAGAATGGCTACACCTTC. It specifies CASSPRGTVENGYTF.